The clone carrying this T cell receptor (beta chain) was seen a handful of times. The Seattle site enrolled patients during active infection and followed them longitudinally. Germline CDR1 SGHAT, CDR2 FQNNGV. The CDR3 is made up of 14 amino acids. V was trimmed by 5 bases and J by 10 bases, leaving 15 bases between them. This sample was included in a study of blood T cell repertoires in COVID-19. Turning to the study itself: Collection of acute and convalescent COVID-19 samples took place in the United States, Italy and Spain. Nucleic acid was either cDNA or gDNA, and it came from T cells, B-cell-depleted T cells, or PBMCs.

In the original workflow: Cell counts per sample came from amplifying reference gene primers. Measured with immunoSEQ multiplex PCR; TCRdb has only the in-frame clones, and not every one. V and J calls and clone size are those listed in that table; D and trimming were worked out from the DNA. The sample has 150,000 to 200,000 clones, approximately 93% seen once. The chain recombines TRBV11-2 with TRBJ1-6; TRBD1 might be the D (5 bases). This TCR was recovered from a woman in her sixties or seventies with COVID-19, enrolled during active disease. Sequencing was done on a sample of peripheral blood. Here the CDR3 reads CASSQPGGNSPLHF. The CDR3, as DNA: TGTGCCAGCAGCCAGCCCGGGGGGAACTCACCCCTCCACTTT.